The clone carrying this TCR beta chain was counted at least ten times. Germline V gene sequence: CDR1 SGHNT, CDR2 YYREEE (reference sequence). Trimming took off 2 bases at V and 0 bases at J, with 14 bases between the two ends. This CDR3 is built from 16 residues. TCRdb called the 5' RACE reads again in MiXCR, with one record for every CDR3 protein. In the table there are 60,000 to 70,000 distinct CDR3 sequences, about 16% of which are singletons. This entry is derived from a study of T cells of healthy individuals. The rearrangement uses TRBV5-4 and TRBJ1-2; perhaps TRBD1 as D (5 bases). The TCR comes from a human donor in good health. The CDR3 is CASSLGGAVANYGYTF. The CDR3 nucleotides read TGTGCCAGCAGCTTAGGAGGGGCGGTTGCTAACTATGGCTACACCTTC.